The 29 T cell receptor beta chains below come from one sample, sequenced in a study of OX40 agonist ivuxolimab in advanced cancers. The method was immunoSEQ multiplex PCR; TCRdb's version includes in-frame clones alone and lacks a portion of them. The sample includes 80,000 to 100,000 clones, around 90% of them seen just once. Sequences were derived from CD4+ or CD8+ T cells sorted from blood, sampled in a trial of the OX40 agonist ivuxolimab. These receptors all come from an adult with an advanced solid tumor such as melanoma, head and neck, liver or kidney cancer.

The V call is TRBV30, the J call TRBJ2-7; 9 positions agree with TRBD2. Germline CDR1 GTSNPN, CDR2 SVGIG (reference sequence). V dropped 2 bases and J dropped 3; count of bases not matched to a gene: 5. This CDR3 is 14 amino acids long. The CDR3 protein is CAWSKGLAGYEQYF. In DNA form, the CDR3 reads TGTGCCTGGAGTAAGGGACTAGCCGGCTACGAGCAGTACTTC.

This sequence joins TRBV19 and TRBJ2-2, with D possibly being TRBD1 (6 bases). The germline V gene has CDR1 LNHDA and CDR2 SQIVND (reference sequence). V lost 4 bases to trimming and J lost 7 bases, with 19 bases between them. The CDR3 is 16 residues long. The CDR3: CASSRMTPGEIGELFF. DNA of the CDR3: TGTGCCAGTAGTAGGATGACCCCAGGGGAAATCGGGGAGCTGTTTTTT. The full variable domain, with the rest looked up from reference TRBV19 and TRBJ2-2, is DGGITQSPKYLFRKEGQNVTLSCEQNLNHDAMYWYRQDPGQGLRLIYYSQIVNDFQKGDIAEGYSVSREKKESFPLTVTSAQKNPTAFYLCASSRMTPGEIGELFFGEGSRLTVL.

V usage is TRBV7-2 and J usage is TRBJ1-5; 7 bases line up with TRBD1. The germline V gene has CDR1 SGHTA and CDR2 FQGNSA. The CDR3 sequence is 13 residues long. The V and J ends lost 6 bases and 9 bases, in that order; junction bases with no gene match: 8. As DNA, the CDR3 is TGTGCCAGCAGTCCGACAGGGCTGTGGCCCCAGCATTTT. Its translation is CASSPTGLWPQHF.

This clone was seen once. V and J are TRBV14 and TRBJ2-2; no reliable D call. Germline CDR1 is SGHDN and CDR2 is FVKESK. Trimming cost V 4 bases and J 5 bases, with 8 bases left between them. CDR3 length: 13 amino acids. CDR3 loop: CASSLQKTGELFF. The CDR3 coding sequence is TGTGCCAGCAGCCTACAAAAAACCGGGGAGCTGTTTTTT.

DNA for the CDR3: TGTGCCTGGACCGACCGGCCTCGCCAAGAGACCCAGTACTTC. Translating gives CAWTDRPRQETQYF. This chain joins TRBV30 and TRBJ2-5; D unclear. The CDR3 sequence is 14 residues long. The germline gives CDR1 GTSNPN, CDR2 SVGIG (reference sequence). V dropped 4 bases and J dropped 1 base, with 13 bases sitting between them.

The CDR3 sequence: CATSGPNNEQFF. The CDR3 bases are TGTGCCACCTCTGGGCCAAACAATGAGCAGTTCTTC. This chain joins TRBV6-4 and TRBJ2-1; D is ambiguous. Trimming took 10 bases from V and 5 from J, leaving 12 bases between them. Germline V gives CDR1 MRHNA, CDR2 SNTAGT. This CDR3 has 12 residues.

This rearrangement joins TRBV5-4 to TRBJ2-5; 7 nucleotides match TRBD1. The V and J ends lost 4 bases and 2 bases, in that order; junction bases with no gene match: 5. Per the germline V gene, CDR1 is SGHNT and CDR2 is YYREEE (reference sequence). This CDR3 is built from 14 residues. CDR3 bases: TGTGCCAGCAGCCCTGGACAGGTTCAAGAGACCCAGTACTTC. This gives the protein CASSPGQVQETQYF.

The V and J genes are TRBV21-1 and TRBJ1-1. TRBV21-1 is designated a pseudogene. The CDR3 runs 14 residues. CDR3 nucleotides: TGTGCCAGCAGCGACGGCAAGAGCGGCACTGAAGCTTTCTTT. This encodes CASSDGKSGTEAFF.

The chain combines TRBV9 with TRBJ2-3; the match to TRBD1 covers 7 bases. Germline CDR1 and CDR2: SGDLS and YYNGEE. The V gene end was trimmed by 2 bases and the J gene end by 0 bases; junction bases not matched to a gene: 3. The CDR3 totals 15 residues. CDR3 protein: CASSVSGGSTDTQYF. The CDR3 region has the DNA TGTGCCAGCAGCGTCTCAGGGGGTAGCACAGATACGCAGTATTTT.

The chain carries TRBV19 and TRBJ1-1; 9 nucleotides align to TRBD1. Germline CDR1 LNHDA, CDR2 SQIVND (reference sequence). The CDR3 totals 14 residues. With 4 bases clipped from V and 4 bases from J, the junction kept 4 bases outside the gene matches. This chain's CDR3 is CASSKQGAGTEAFF. The CDR3 DNA reads TGTGCCAGTAGTAAACAGGGGGCAGGCACTGAAGCTTTCTTT.

This chain links TRBV18 with TRBJ2-2; 11 bases line up with TRBD2. This CDR3 has 17 residues. The germline V gene encodes CDR1 KGHSH and CDR2 LQKENI. V was pared by 2 bases and J by 4 bases, with 6 bases of the junction left unmatched. The CDR3 reads CASSPVLAGEGTGELFF. The CDR3 DNA follows: TGTGCCAGCTCACCAGTACTAGCGGGAGAGGGCACCGGGGAGCTGTTTTTT.

This sequence joins TRBV27 and TRBJ2-2; D uncertain. CDR1 and CDR2 from the germline V gene are MNHEY and SMNVEV (reference sequence). The V gene lost 4 bases and the J gene lost 0 bases, with 6 bases spanning the gap. The CDR3 contains 14 residues. The DNA of the CDR3 is TGTGCCAGCAGTTCCTTATCGAACACCGGGGAGCTGTTTTTT. Protein sequence: CASSSLSNTGELFF.

V gene TRBV19 combines with J gene TRBJ2-1, with D unclear. The CDR3 sequence is 15 residues long. V lost 5 bases, J lost 4 bases, and 15 bases lay in between. CDR1 LNHDA and CDR2 SQIVND come from the germline V gene (reference sequence). CDR3 nucleotides: TGTGCCAGTAGTCCAAGGGAACAGCTGTACAATGAGCAGTTCTTC. This codes for CASSPREQLYNEQFF.

This chain links TRBV19 with TRBJ2-1; the D is unclear. The CDR3 runs to 13 residues. Deletions cut 5 bases from V and 6 bases from J, with 11 bases between. Germline CDR1 reads LNHDA; CDR2 reads SQIVND (reference sequence). As DNA, the CDR3 is TGTGCCAGTAGTGCCGGATATCGCAATGAGCAGTTCTTC. This encodes CASSAGYRNEQFF.

The rearrangement joins TRBV28 to TRBJ2-3; the match to TRBD1 covers 8 bases. The ends lost 3 bases at V and 2 bases at J; junction bases unmatched: 1. The CDR3 is 14 residues long. Germline assignment: CDR1 MDHEN and CDR2 SYDVKM. CDR3 region: CASSLGQDTDTQYF. The CDR3 DNA reads TGTGCCAGCAGTTTGGGACAGGACACAGATACGCAGTATTTT.

This clone has a handful of counts. The chain links TRBV5-6 to TRBJ1-1; 7 nucleotides align to TRBD1. The CDR3 is 15 residues long. V shed 6 bases and J 3 bases; nucleotides not matched to a gene: 11. Germline lookup yields CDR1 SGHDT and CDR2 YYEEEE. The CDR3 is CASTLMTGRHTEAFF. DNA of the CDR3: TGTGCCAGCACCCTCATGACAGGGCGGCACACTGAAGCTTTCTTT.

The chain couples TRBV18 to TRBJ1-3, with a tentative D call TRBD1 (5 bases). Germline CDR1 KGHSH, CDR2 LQKENI. The CDR3 covers 14 residues. Trimming shortened V by 4 bases and J by 0 bases, and 7 bases separated the two germline ends. The CDR3 region has the DNA TGTGCCAGCTCACGACAGACCTCTGGAAACACCATATATTTT. Translated: CASSRQTSGNTIYF.

This clone was observed a single time. The V and J genes are TRBV7-9 and TRBJ2-5, with TRBD2 matching over 16 bases. Germline CDR1 is SEHNR and CDR2 is FQNEAQ (reference sequence). The CDR3 spans 17 residues. J was trimmed by 1 base and V by 3 bases; bases with no gene match: 2. This chain's CDR3 is CASSLGLAGGFQETQYF. CDR3 in DNA: TGTGCCAGCAGCTTGGGACTAGCGGGAGGGTTCCAAGAGACCCAGTACTTC.

This rearrangement joins TRBV5-6 to TRBJ2-1; the D gene could be TRBD1 or TRBD2 (5 bases each). Germline CDR1 is SGHDT and CDR2 is YYEEEE. V was trimmed by 2 bases and J by 8 bases, leaving 11 bases between them. There are 13 residues in the CDR3. CDR3 residues: CASSFGARDEQFF. CDR3 DNA sequence: TGTGCCAGCAGCTTCGGGGCCAGGGATGAGCAGTTCTTC.

This sequence joins TRBV7-6 and TRBJ2-7; D possibly corresponds to TRBD1 (6 bases). The CDR3 has 13 residues. Trimming cost V 3 bases and J 6 bases, with 12 bases left between them. Germline V lookup: CDR1 SGHVS, CDR2 FNYEAQ. The CDR3 DNA reads TGTGCCAGCAGCTTGATAACAGGGCGCGAGCAGTACTTC. This codes for CASSLITGREQYF.

This clone is medium-sized (0.01 to 0.1%) in the sample. The CDR3 loop is CASSLTGQSTYGYTF. The CDR3 DNA sequence: TGTGCCAGCAGCTTGACGGGACAGTCAACCTATGGCTACACCTTC. The V and J genes are TRBV7-2 and TRBJ1-2; 7 bases are a match to TRBD1. Trimming cost V 3 bases and J 4 bases; bases outside gene matches: 8. The CDR3 loop spans 15 amino acids. Per the germline V gene, CDR1 is SGHTA and CDR2 is FQGNSA.

This chain uses TRBV2 with TRBJ2-2; D may be TRBD1 (5 bases). This CDR3 spans 13 amino acids. The germline V and J ends were trimmed by 4 bases and 3 bases, with 6 bases remaining between them. Germline V gene sequence: CDR1 SNHLY, CDR2 FYNNEI. The DNA for the CDR3 is TGTGCCAGCAGTGGCAGGGACACCGGGGAGCTGTTTTTT. Protein product: CASSGRDTGELFF.

The chain recombines TRBV18 with TRBJ1-5; D remains unclear. CDR1 and CDR2 from the germline V gene are KGHSH and LQKENI. The V gene lost 2 bases and the J gene lost 6 bases, with 8 bases spanning the gap. The CDR3 runs 13 residues. CDR3 nucleotides: TGTGCCAGCTCACCAGACGAGCGTCAGCCCCAGCATTTT. Its translation is CASSPDERQPQHF. Supplemented by reference TRBV18 and TRBJ1-5, the full variable domain reads NAGVMQNPRHLVRRRGQEARLRCSPMKGHSHVYWYRQLPEEGLKFMVYLQKENIIDESGMPKERFSAEFPKEGPSILRIQQVVRGDSAAYFCASSPDERQPQHFGDGTRLSIL.

This clone showed up just once. The gene calls are TRBV5-5 and TRBJ2-7; D not resolved. This CDR3 has 16 residues. CDR1 and CDR2 from the germline V gene are SGHKS and YYEKEE (reference sequence). Trimming pared 2 bases from V and 0 bases from J, leaving 15 bases between. Written as DNA, the CDR3 is TGTGCCAGCAGCTTCTCAGGTACCACCAGCTCCTACGAGCAGTACTTC. Translation: CASSFSGTTSSYEQYF.

This clone was seen more than once but under ten times. In DNA form, the CDR3 reads TGTGCCAGCAGGACCGGGACGGCTACCTACGAGCAGTACTTC. Protein sequence: CASRTGTATYEQYF. This chain uses TRBV6-1 with TRBJ2-7, with D perhaps assigned TRBD1 or TRBD2 (5 bases each). V was clipped by 6 bases and J by 2 bases, with 14 bases between them. There are 14 residues in the CDR3. Germline CDR1 and CDR2: MNHNS and SASEGT.

The chain carries TRBV5-4 and TRBJ1-2; no clear D gene. This CDR3 region has 14 residues. With 4 bases removed from V and 5 bases from J, the gap between germline ends came to 15 bases. CDR1 is SGHNT, CDR2 YYREEE, per germline (reference sequence). The CDR3 DNA is TGTGCCAGCAGCCCGGACCCTACGGGGTATGGCTACACCTTC. Translated, it gives CASSPDPTGYGYTF.

The rearrangement uses TRBV13 and TRBJ2-7; D is tentatively TRBD1 or TRBD2 (5 bases each). There are 15 residues in the CDR3. V lost 2 bases, J lost 1 base, and 12 bases lay in between. Per germline, CDR1 PRHDT and CDR2 FYEKMQ (reference sequence). The CDR3 DNA is TGTGCCAGCAGCTTAAAGCCCAGGGAGTCCTACGAGCAGTACTTC. Protein: CASSLKPRESYEQYF.

The rearrangement links TRBV6-1 to TRBJ2-3, with a tentative D call TRBD1 (5 bases). V gave up 5 bases and J gave up 2 bases, with 8 bases separating them. This CDR3 is 13 amino acids long. Germline V gene sequence: CDR1 MNHNS, CDR2 SASEGT. CDR3 region: CASSLGATDTQYF. Here the CDR3 DNA reads TGTGCCAGCAGTCTAGGGGCCACAGATACGCAGTATTTT.

The CDR3 DNA sequence: TGTGCCAGCAGCCAAGATTTAGCGGGTTCCTACAATGAGCAGTTCTTC. It is translated as CASSQDLAGSYNEQFF. The J gene is TRBJ2-1, the V gene TRBV4-2; 7 nucleotides align to TRBD2. Trimming cost V 0 bases and J 1 base; bases outside gene matches: 3. Germline lookup yields CDR1 LGHNA and CDR2 YNFKEQ. This CDR3 region has 16 residues.